This entry is about one TCR beta chain. What it recognizes is unknown. This may stem from a read error, because a much larger clone lies one nucleotide away. Germline V gene sequence: CDR1 SEHNR, CDR2 FQNEAQ (reference sequence). The CDR3 is made up of 15 amino acids. Germline trimming cut 5 bases from V and 7 bases from J; bases unmatched to any gene: 11. Each CDR3 protein is one row after TCRdb ran MiXCR on the 5' RACE reads. This table holds some 11,000 distinct CDR3 sequences, roughly 29% found once. Overall study results and limits: Greatest tumor Treg TCR overlap was with tumor naive CD4+ cells.

Treg sorting used a CD4+CD25+CD127-/low gate. This receptor was taken from a female donor with breast cancer. The chain carries TRBV7-9 and TRBJ2-5, with TRBD1 matching over 9 bases. Sequenced input: Tregs sorted from a lymph node. In nucleotides, the CDR3 is TGTGCCAGCAGCAATCCCGGGACAGGGCATGGGACCCAGTACTTC. Translation gives CASSNPGTGHGTQYF.